This entry lists 8 T cell receptor beta chains sequenced from one sample in a study of vaccination effects on CD4 cells after COVID-19. Before sequencing took place, the ViraFEST assay used viral peptide pools to expand antigen-specific CD4+ T cells. Cultured cells yielded isolated CD4+ T cells after 10 days. All study participants received two doses of BNT162b2 or mRNA-1273 vaccine. These receptors have no known antigen. TCRdb's copy holds only in-frame clones and misses some; the assay was immunoSEQ multiplex PCR. The sample has under 30,000 clones, roughly 68% seen once. This specimen was CD4+ T cells from PBMCs cultured with HCoV-OC43 spike peptides, taken after COVID-19 vaccination. This sample's subset: HCoV-OC43 spike overlapping peptide pool stimulation. The receptors were gathered from a human donor who received a COVID-19 vaccine.

The chain couples TRBV6-5 to TRBJ1-2, with no clear D. Trimming took off 7 bases at V and 4 bases at J, with 10 bases between the two ends. The CDR3 runs to 12 residues. Germline V CDR1 and CDR2: MNHEY, SVGAGI. The CDR3 DNA follows: TGTGCCAGCACGCGGTTAAGCTATGGCTACACCTTC. It yields the protein CASTRLSYGYTF.

The chain combines TRBV5-4 with TRBJ2-3; 14 positions agree with TRBD2. CDR3 size: 17 residues. J was trimmed by 3 bases and V by 2 bases; bases with no gene match: 5. Germline CDR1 is SGHNT and CDR2 is YYREEE (reference sequence). The CDR3 nucleotides read TGTGCCAGCAGCTTACGGACTAGCGGGAGGTCGACAGATACGCAGTATTTT. This sequence encodes CASSLRTSGRSTDTQYF.

This sequence joins TRBV19 and TRBJ2-7, with TRBD1 matching 7 bases. Germline V lookup: CDR1 LNHDA, CDR2 SQIVND (reference sequence). This CDR3 spans 15 amino acids. V shed 6 bases, J shed 0 bases, and the junction held 8 bases outside the gene matches. The CDR3 reads CASSEGTAYSYEQYF. The CDR3 nucleotides are TGTGCCAGTAGCGAGGGGACAGCTTACTCCTACGAGCAGTACTTC.

The V and J genes are TRBV2 and TRBJ1-1, with TRBD1 as a possible D gene (6 bases). CDR1 and CDR2 from the germline V gene are SNHLY and FYNNEI. Between the trimmed V and J ends, which lost 3 bases and 3 bases, there was a span of 8 bases. The length of the CDR3 is 13 residues. Here the CDR3 DNA reads TGTGCCAGCAGTGAGGGGGGGCACACTGAAGCTTTCTTT. Translation: CASSEGGHTEAFF.

The chain uses TRBV6-6 and TRBJ1-6, with D perhaps TRBD1 (6 bases). The CDR3 has 15 residues. The germline V and J ends were trimmed by 8 bases and 9 bases, with 20 bases remaining between them. CDR1 and CDR2 (germline): MNHNY, SVGAGI (reference sequence). The CDR3 is CASLKEWGAGSPLHF. CDR3 DNA sequence: TGTGCCAGCCTAAAAGAATGGGGGGCTGGTTCACCCCTCCACTTT.

V and J are TRBV27 and TRBJ2-3; 7 bases are a match to TRBD2. The length of the CDR3 is 20 residues. The V and J ends lost 1 base and 0 bases, in that order; junction bases with no gene match: 16. Germline V gene data show CDR1 as MNHEY and CDR2 as SMNVEV (reference sequence). CDR3 amino acids: CASSLYPVPRLAPSTDTQYF. CDR3 nucleotide sequence: TGTGCCAGCAGTTTATACCCCGTTCCTCGACTAGCCCCTAGCACAGATACGCAGTATTTT.

This clone was detected only a few times. This sequence joins TRBV4-2 and TRBJ1-1; a possible D gene is TRBD1 (5 bases). The CDR3 runs 15 residues. The germline V gene encodes CDR1 LGHNA and CDR2 YNFKEQ. Trimming removed 3 bases from V and 1 base from J, with 12 bases in between. The CDR3: CASSQQGSTNTEAFF. CDR3 DNA sequence: TGTGCCAGCAGCCAGCAGGGTTCCACGAACACTGAAGCTTTCTTT.

The genes are TRBV7-2 and TRBJ2-3; D is ambiguous. V lost 5 bases to trimming and J lost 2 bases, with 8 bases between them. Germline assignment: CDR1 SGHTA and CDR2 FQGNSA. CDR3 length: 13 residues. The CDR3 is CASSGRLTDTQYF. In DNA form, the CDR3 reads TGTGCCAGCAGCGGGCGACTCACAGATACGCAGTATTTT. Looking up the rest from reference TRBV7-2 and TRBJ2-3 gives the full variable domain: GAGVSQSPSNKVTEKGKDVELRCDPISGHTALYWYRQSLGQGLEFLIYFQGNSAPDKSGLPSDRFSAERTGGSVSTLTIQRTQQEDSAVYLCASSGRLTDTQYFGPGTRLTVL.